The entry that follows covers one T cell receptor (beta chain) sequence. What it binds is not known. The data were obtained in a study of pediatric ulcerative colitis. Points from the study as a whole: Repertoires came from total lymphocyte DNA, not specific subsets.

The survey-level immunoSEQ assay was used. Data came from immunoSEQ multiplex PCR; TCRdb stores just in-frame clones and leaves some out. The sample comprises around 65,000 clones, just over 75% of which are singletons, and over 4% rests with the top ten. V gave up 3 bases and J gave up 5 bases, with 11 bases separating them. This CDR3 region has 14 residues. Germline V CDR1 and CDR2: MNHEY, SMNVEV (reference sequence). No immunosuppressive drugs were given to ulcerative colitis patients before diagnostic colonoscopy. The chain joins TRBV27 to TRBJ2-1; D remains ambiguous. What was sequenced was blood. This clonotype originated in a boy between 5 and 17 years old with moderate ulcerative colitis. The CDR3 bases are TGTGCCAGCAGTTTTGCGGTCCTAAACAATGAGCAGTTCTTC. Its translation: CASSFAVLNNEQFF.